A single T cell receptor beta chain is shown here with its context. This sample was included in a study of CD8 T cells in Susac syndrome. Sequencing targeted TCR beta in blood CD8+ and CD4+ T cells. Germline CDR1 and CDR2: PRHDT and FYEKMQ (reference sequence). Trimming stripped 8 bases from V and 2 bases from J, with 13 bases between. The CDR3 has 13 residues. The RNA input was about 0.5 to 1 ug, and it was reverse transcribed with random hexamers. TCRdb itself ran the immunoSEQ multiplex PCR reads through MiXCR, one entry per CDR3 protein. The sample includes about 66,000 distinct CDR3 sequences, about 94% seen only once; the top ten take 0.56%.

The gene calls are TRBV13 and TRBJ2-7, with D possibly matching TRBD1 (6 bases). This clonotype was obtained from a human donor with multiple sclerosis. Sequencing was carried out using CD8+ T cells from PBMCs. CDR3 in DNA: TGTGCCAGCGGATTAGGACAGACCTACGAGCAGTACTTC. Translation gives CASGLGQTYEQYF.